The 10 T cell receptor beta chains listed next were all sequenced from one sample in a study of blood T cell repertoires in COVID-19. The repertoire was sequenced with immunoSEQ multiplex PCR; TCRdb's copy has only in-frame clones and lacks some. The sample has fewer than 200,000 clones, about 90% seen once. Sequenced sample: peripheral blood. The receptors were gathered from a man between 35 and 55 years old with active or convalescent COVID-19.

This clone was counted a few times. The genes are TRBV9 and TRBJ2-1, with D uncertain. The V gene's germline CDR1 is SGDLS and CDR2 YYNGEE. The V gene lost 5 bases and the J gene lost 5 bases, with 8 bases spanning the gap. The CDR3 is 12 residues long. The CDR3 here is CASSATDNEQFF. The DNA of the CDR3 is TGTGCCAGCAGTGCCACGGACAATGAGCAGTTCTTC.

The chain has TRBV4-1 and TRBJ1-5; TRBD1 is a possible D gene (5 bases). CDR3 size: 14 residues. The germline V and J ends were trimmed by 1 base and 6 bases, with 10 bases remaining between them. The germline V gene has CDR1 MGHRA and CDR2 YSYEKL. Here the CDR3 DNA reads TGCGCCAGCAGCCAAGGACAGTTAACTCAGCCCCAGCATTTT. Its translation is CASSQGQLTQPQHF.

This clone was counted only a few times. The chain employs TRBV19 and TRBJ1-5, with TRBD1 matching 7 bases. The CDR3 has 16 amino acids. J was trimmed by 4 bases and V by 7 bases; bases with no gene match: 13. The germline gives CDR1 LNHDA, CDR2 SQIVND (reference sequence). This chain's CDR3 is CASTLKKGAVNQPQHF. In DNA, the CDR3 is TGTGCCAGTACCCTGAAGAAGGGGGCTGTGAATCAGCCCCAGCATTTT.

The V and J genes are TRBV7-2 and TRBJ1-6; D unresolved. This CDR3 is built from 16 residues. Trimming left V 2 bases short and J 6 bases short, with 14 bases between. Germline-derived CDR1 and CDR2 are SGHTA and FQGNSA. The CDR3 protein is CASSLSRGLPNSPLHF. The DNA for the CDR3 is TGTGCCAGCAGCTTATCAAGAGGGCTACCTAATTCACCCCTCCACTTT.

The rearrangement uses TRBV28 and TRBJ2-7, with D possibly TRBD2 on 5 matching bases. The CDR3 totals 13 residues. Trimming took 3 bases from V and 7 from J, leaving 13 bases between them. Germline V gene data show CDR1 as MDHEN and CDR2 as SYDVKM. CDR3 sequence (DNA): TGTGCCAGCAGTTTGCCGAAGAGGAGGGAGCAGTACTTC. Protein product: CASSLPKRREQYF.

The chain recombines TRBV3-1 (or the pseudogene TRBV3-2) with TRBJ1-2; 7 nucleotides align to TRBD1. The germline V gene has CDR1 LGHDT and CDR2 YNNKEL (reference sequence). The CDR3 consists of 15 residues. The V and J ends lost 3 bases and 4 bases, in that order; junction bases with no gene match: 8. CDR3 sequence: CASSQKGRDSYGYTF. Written as DNA, the CDR3 is TGTGCCAGCAGCCAGAAGGGCCGGGACAGCTATGGCTACACCTTC.

The chain joins TRBV19 to TRBJ2-7, with TRBD1 as a possible D gene (6 bases). The germline V and J ends were trimmed by 6 bases and 5 bases, with 20 bases remaining between them. The CDR3 runs to 15 residues. Germline CDR1 is LNHDA and CDR2 is SQIVND (reference sequence). CDR3 bases: TGTGCCAGTAGCCCATCCAGGGGACCGAGAAACGAGCAGTACTTC. This encodes CASSPSRGPRNEQYF. Full variable domain (outside the CDR3, taken from reference TRBV19 and TRBJ2-7): DGGITQSPKYLFRKEGQNVTLSCEQNLNHDAMYWYRQDPGQGLRLIYYSQIVNDFQKGDIAEGYSVSREKKESFPLTVTSAQKNPTAFYLCASSPSRGPRNEQYFGPGTRLTVT.

The V gene is TRBV19, the J gene TRBJ2-5; D uncertain. Trimming cost V 1 base and J 9 bases, with 12 bases left between them. CDR1 is LNHDA, CDR2 SQIVND, per germline (reference sequence). CDR3 length equals 13 residues. CDR3 nucleotide sequence: TGTGCCAGTAGTATAGCCCCTGAGGTGGCCCAGTACTTC. Residues: CASSIAPEVAQYF.

This clone was found a few times. The chain joins TRBV4-2 to TRBJ2-7; TRBD1 matches at 11 bases. The junction had 6 bases not matched to a gene; V was cut back by 0 bases and J by 5 bases. CDR1 and CDR2 (germline): LGHNA, YNFKEQ. This CDR3 comprises 16 residues. CDR3 nucleotide sequence: TGTGCCAGCAGCCAAGATCCCGGGACAGGGGGTGACGAGCAGTACTTC. Translated, it gives CASSQDPGTGGDEQYF.

The rearrangement uses TRBV6-5 and TRBJ2-3; TRBD2 might be the D (5 bases). CDR3 length equals 13 residues. Trimming removed 7 bases at V and 14 bases at J, with 22 bases between. In germline, CDR1 is MNHEY, CDR2 SVGAGI. For the CDR3, the DNA is TGTGCCAGCACTCCCGTTCGCTCAGCGGAACTGTATTTT. This gives the protein CASTPVRSAELYF.